This TCR beta chain was observed in a study of identifying expanded T cells in peripheral blood. No infections or other immune events were documented during collection. Study findings and constraints: Two-week clone count variance significantly increased as total template count grew. Over approximately two and four weeks, about 17 and 20 clones changed, versus approximately 1.1 between replicates.

The CDR3 covers 16 residues. Germline CDR1 reads MNHEY; CDR2 reads SMNVEV (reference sequence). The repertoire was sequenced with immunoSEQ multiplex PCR; TCRdb's copy has only in-frame clones and lacks some. The data show around 78,000 clones, approximately 84% seen once. As concerns this clone: The antigen is not known.

The rearrangement links TRBV27 to TRBJ2-5; TRBD2 matches 10 bases. The J call may be faulty, since TRBJ2-7 better matches the DNA end. This receptor was obtained from a person aged 18 to 75 in good health. Input material: blood. CDR3 loop: CASSYHLAGGYYEQYF. Here the CDR3 DNA reads TGTGCCAGCAGTTACCACTTAGCGGGAGGTTACTACGAGCAGTACTTC.